This T cell receptor (beta chain) was captured by sequencing in a study of blood T cell repertoires in COVID-19. For the study at large: The cDNA or gDNA used as material had been derived from T cells, B-cell-depleted T cells, or PBMCs.

Per the original data handling: Quantification of nucleated cells was approximated via reference gene primer amplification. The data were produced by immunoSEQ multiplex PCR, yet TCRdb's version contains in-frame clones alone and is incomplete. The V and J calls and the clone size are those of that table, but D and trimming were determined from the DNA. The sample has around 170,000 clones; about four fifths are singletons. The germline V gene has CDR1 MGHRA and CDR2 YSYEKL. This CDR3 has 15 residues. V shed 1 base and J 5 bases; nucleotides not matched to a gene: 5. The rearrangement joins TRBV4-1 to TRBJ2-5; TRBD2 matches at 9 bases. The sequence came from a man between 65 and 85 years old with active or convalescent COVID-19. The sequencing input was peripheral blood. The CDR3 loop reads CASSQGRSGRETQYF. CDR3 in DNA: TGCGCCAGCAGCCAAGGCCGCAGCGGGAGGGAGACCCAGTACTTC.